A single sample is the source of the 7 T cell receptor beta chains below, sequenced in a study of control samples from healthy donors and cancer patients. The repertoire was sequenced with immunoSEQ multiplex PCR; TCRdb's copy has only in-frame clones and lacks some. The sample contains roughly 130,000 clones, roughly 90% of which appear only once. The sequenced sample consisted of blood. Receptors originate from a man younger than 40 in good health.

The gene calls are TRBV29-1 and TRBJ2-1, with 7 bases aligning to TRBD2. Looked up from germline, CDR1 is SQVTM and CDR2 is ANQGSEA. The CDR3 totals 13 residues. With V trimmed by 8 bases and J by 4 bases, 8 bases remained unmatched. CDR3 sequence reads: CSPLLADYNEQFF. CDR3 coding DNA: TGCAGCCCTTTGCTAGCGGATTACAATGAGCAGTTCTTC.

This clone occurred once. The rearrangement links TRBV5-5 to TRBJ2-7, with 7 bases aligning to TRBD1. Germline assignment: CDR1 SGHKS and CDR2 YYEKEE (reference sequence). The CDR3 runs 14 residues. After removal of 0 bases from V and 3 bases from J, the junction contained 3 bases not matched to a gene. The CDR3 coding sequence is TGTGCCAGCAGCTTGGTAGGGGGCAACTACGAGCAGTACTTC. Its translation: CASSLVGGNYEQYF.

This clone occurred once. The chain uses TRBV28 and TRBJ1-2; D gene uncertain. CDR1 is MDHEN and CDR2 is SYDVKM in the germline V gene. V lost 1 base and J 5 bases, leaving 5 bases between the germline ends. The CDR3 has 12 residues. The CDR3 region has the DNA TGTGCCAGCAGTTTATTGAGATATGGCTACACCTTC. Translated: CASSLLRYGYTF.

The chain recombines TRBV5-6 with TRBJ2-5, with D tentatively TRBD2 (6 bases). The CDR3 consists of 12 residues. Trimming stripped 5 bases from V and 5 bases from J, with 10 bases between. Germline V gives CDR1 SGHDT, CDR2 YYEEEE. In nucleotides, the CDR3 is TGTGCCAGCAGTTCGGCGGGGGAGACCCAGTACTTC. It yields the protein CASSSAGETQYF.

The genes are TRBV12-5 and TRBJ2-1; D is uncertain. V lost 1 base, J lost 0 bases, and 4 bases lay in between. This CDR3 is 14 amino acids long. The germline CDR1 and CDR2 sequences are LGHNT and FRNRAP. For the CDR3, the DNA is TGTGCTAGTGGTTTGGGGAGCTCCTACAATGAGCAGTTCTTC. Translating it yields CASGLGSSYNEQFF.

The CDR3 DNA follows: TGCGCCAGCAGCCCCCAAACTAGCGGAGCCCACAATGAGCAGTTCTTC. This sequence encodes CASSPQTSGAHNEQFF. The chain couples TRBV5-1 to TRBJ2-1; the match to TRBD2 covers 8 bases. After removal of 4 bases from V and 5 bases from J, the junction contained 11 bases not matched to a gene. This CDR3 is 16 amino acids long. The germline gives CDR1 SGHRS, CDR2 YFSETQ.

This chain connects TRBV19 to TRBJ1-5, with D maybe TRBD1 (5 bases). Trimming removed 0 bases from V and 7 bases from J, with 13 bases in between. This CDR3 has 15 residues. Germline V gene lookup returns CDR1 LNHDA and CDR2 SQIVND (reference sequence). The CDR3 DNA is TGTGCCAGTAGTATAGATCCGGGGGGAGGACAGCCCCAGCATTTT. Its translation is CASSIDPGGGQPQHF.